This TCR beta chain originates from a study of metastatic and nonmetastatic thyroid tumors. The CDR3 is made up of 15 amino acids. V was trimmed by 4 bases and J by 5 bases, leaving 17 bases between them. Sample share makes this clone medium-sized. Authors' analysis steps: In papillary thyroid cancer, a distant-metastasis classifier was built using CDR3 differences across clinicopathological groups. Via MiXCR, TCRdb re-called the PCR reads. The V and J calls come from TCRdb's annotation, not from the publication. The sample has about 31,000 clones; roughly a fifth are singletons. Thyroid surgery had not been preceded by any treatment in any patient.

This TCR was sampled from a female donor with papillary thyroid cancer or a benign thyroid nodule (not recorded which). Some clones in this sample may be carry-over from other donors' samples. Sequenced input: blood. The rearrangement joins TRBV12-3 or TRBV12-4 to TRBJ1-2; D not certain. The CDR3 loop reads CASSYASGRRYGYTF. DNA of the CDR3: TGTGCCAGCAGTTACGCTAGCGGCCGGCGATATGGCTACACCTTC.